Listed below are T cell receptor beta chains from one sample, sequenced in a study of CD4 T cells in relation to SARS-CoV-2 and coronaviruses. Clones were read by immunoSEQ multiplex PCR, and TCRdb kept only the in-frame ones, dropping some. This table has some 65,000 clones, more than 75% appearing once. Sequencing used memory CD4+ T cells from PBMCs. Receptor source: a human donor in good health. CDR3s include the opening cysteine and the closing phenylalanine or tryptophan. The order of the fields is V gene, clone size, J gene, D gene, CDR3 DNA, CDR3 protein. The D gene is left open where the match is weak. Part of the rows lack a size; the others show once, few, many or a class for expanded clones.

TRBV6-5,-,TRBJ1-1,-,TGTGCCAGCAGTTACTCAAGGTTCGGGACTGAAGCTTTCTTT,CASSYSRFGTEAFF
TRBV6-5,-,TRBJ2-7,-,TGTGCCAGCAGGAAGACTACGAGTTTTGAGCAGTACTTC,CASRKTTSFEQYF
TRBV7-9,-,TRBJ1-6,-,TGTGCCGAAAGGAATAATTCACCCCTCCACTTT,CAERNNSPLHF
TRBV5-6,-,TRBJ1-5,-,TGTGCCAGCAGCTTGGGCAATCAGCCCCAGCATTTT,CASSLGNQPQHF
TRBV2,-,TRBJ2-3,-,TGTGCCAGCAGTGCTGGAACTCTCGCAGATACGCAGTATTTT,CASSAGTLADTQYF
TRBV27,-,TRBJ2-1,-,TGTGCCAGCAGTCCCATAGGGGGGTTTGAGCAGTTCTTC,CASSPIGGFEQFF
TRBV12-3/TRBV12-4,-,TRBJ2-1,-,TGTGCCAGCAGTTTAAGCTTCAATGAGCAGTTCTTC,CASSLSFNEQFF
TRBV14,-,TRBJ2-7,-,TGTGCCAGCAGCCAAGATTCCTTCGCCGGCTCCTACGAGCAGTACTTC,CASSQDSFAGSYEQYF
TRBV6-6,-,TRBJ1-2,-,TGTGCCAGCAGATCGCAGGGTGAAGGCTATGGCTACACCTTC,CASRSQGEGYGYTF
TRBV11-3,-,TRBJ2-1,TRBD2,TGTGCCAGCAGCTTAGACGGGAGGGTCGGCAATGAGCAGTTCTTC,CASSLDGRVGNEQFF
TRBV6-5,-,TRBJ1-1,-,TGTGCCACCAGGGTAGGGGTGACTCATGCTTTCTTT,CATRVGVTHAFF
TRBV7-2,-,TRBJ2-3,TRBD2,TGTGCCAGCAGCGCCAGCGGGAGGATTGATACGCAGTATTTT,CASSASGRIDTQYF
TRBV28,once,TRBJ2-7,-,TGTGCCAGCAGTTTTGGTTCGGGACCCCACCTTTACGAGCAGTACTTC,CASSFGSGPHLYEQYF
TRBV5-1,-,TRBJ1-4,-,TGCGCCAGCAGCCCGGGGTCAGACTGGGAAAAACTGTTTTTT,CASSPGSDWEKLFF
TRBV11-3,-,TRBJ2-3,-,TGTGCCAGCAGCCTGAATCGGCCAGATACGCAGTATTTT,CASSLNRPDTQYF
TRBV2,-,TRBJ1-6,-,TGTGCCAGCAGTCGGGAACAGGGTACTAATTCACCCCTCCACTTT,CASSREQGTNSPLHF
TRBV27,-,TRBJ2-6,-,TGTGCCAGCAGCACCGGGGGAGAGGGCTCTGGGGCCAACGTCCTGACTTTC,CASSTGGEGSGANVLTF
TRBV18,once,TRBJ1-4,TRBD1,TGTGCCAGCTCACCGGACAGGGTAGGAACTAATGAAAAACTGTTTTTT,CASSPDRVGTNEKLFF
TRBV5-5,-,TRBJ1-2,-,TGTGCCAGCAGCTTGGGGGGGGACGATGGCTACACCTTC,CASSLGGDDGYTF
TRBV14,-,TRBJ2-7,TRBD1,TGTGCCAGCAGCCGATATACAGGGGTCGAGCAGTACTTC,CASSRYTGVEQYF
TRBV5-5,-,TRBJ1-4,TRBD1,TGTGCCAGCACTCAGGGGGGGAAGGAAAAACTGTTTTTT,CASTQGGKEKLFF
TRBV5-1,-,TRBJ1-2,TRBD1,TGCGCCAGCAGCTTGGGACAGGGGAACGATGGCTACACCTTC,CASSLGQGNDGYTF
TRBV18,-,TRBJ1-2,-,TGTGCCAGCTCGCTTAACTATGGCTACACCTTC,CASSLNYGYTF
TRBV2,-,TRBJ2-1,TRBD2,TGTGCCAGCACGAGGCTAGCGGGGGGGATGGGAGAGCAGTTCTTC,CASTRLAGGMGEQFF
TRBV6-5,-,TRBJ2-1,-,TGTGCCAGCAGTTACTCCGCGACTCCAATGTGGCAGTTCTTC,CASSYSATPMWQFF
TRBV7-6,-,TRBJ2-5,TRBD2,TGTGCCAGCAGCTTATTTGGTTTCGGGGGGGCTGATGAGACCCAGTACTTC,CASSLFGFGGADETQYF
TRBV5-1,few,TRBJ1-5,-,TGCGCCAGCAGCTTGGGAGCAGGGGCAGATCAGCCCCAGCATTTT,CASSLGAGADQPQHF
TRBV11-1,-,TRBJ2-1,-,TGTGCCAGCAGCGGCCCGGGGGCCAGCTCCTACAATGAGCAGTTCTTC,CASSGPGASSYNEQFF
TRBV19,-,TRBJ1-1,-,TGTGCCAGTAGTATCCAACCGGGGGTCATGAACACTGAAGCTTTCTTT,CASSIQPGVMNTEAFF
TRBV12-3/TRBV12-4,-,TRBJ2-1,-,TGTGCCAGCAGTCCCAGTAGGTATGAGCAGTTCTTC,CASSPSRYEQFF
TRBV24-1,-,TRBJ2-5,TRBD1,TGTGCCACCGGCTCGGACAGGGTCAACCAAGAGACCCAGTACTTC,CATGSDRVNQETQYF
TRBV2,-,TRBJ2-1,-,TGTGCCAGCAGTGAAGCTCGCGTGCGGCGGGGTGAGCAGTTCTTC,CASSEARVRRGEQFF
TRBV11-2,-,TRBJ2-3,-,TGTGCCAGCAGCGACGCGGCAGGCACAGATACGCAGTATTTT,CASSDAAGTDTQYF
TRBV11-1,-,TRBJ1-1,TRBD1,TGTGCCAGCAGCCTAGGGGGCGAGGACACTGAAGCTTTCTTT,CASSLGGEDTEAFF
TRBV19,-,TRBJ1-5,-,TGTGCCAGTAGCCCGGGACCCCCAACGGGTCAGCCCCAGCATTTT,CASSPGPPTGQPQHF
TRBV18,-,TRBJ2-3,-,TGTGCCAGCTCACAGGCGGGAAGCACAGATACGCAGTATTTT,CASSQAGSTDTQYF
TRBV9,-,TRBJ2-2,TRBD2,TGTGCCAGCAGCGTAACTAGCGGGGGGGCAAACACCGGGGAGCTGTTTTTT,CASSVTSGGANTGELFF
TRBV7-3,-,TRBJ2-2,-,TGTGCCAGCAGCCTAGGGACAACGACAGGCGGGGAGCTGTTTTTT,CASSLGTTTGGELFF
TRBV5-1,-,TRBJ2-2,TRBD2,TGCGCCAGCAGCGAAGAGGGACTAGCGGGAGTCACCGGGGAGCTGTTTTTT,CASSEEGLAGVTGELFF
TRBV2,-,TRBJ1-4,-,TGTGCCAGCATGGCAGATTTAGCGGGGACGGGTGAAAAACTGTTTTTT,CASMADLAGTGEKLFF
TRBV29-1,-,TRBJ1-2,-,TGCAGCGGAGAGGGGGAATTTGGCTACACCTTC,CSGEGEFGYTF
TRBV5-4,-,TRBJ2-1,-,TGTGCCAGCAGTTTGGCAAGGAATGAGCAGTTCTTC,CASSLARNEQFF
TRBV3-1/TRBV3-2,-,TRBJ2-2,TRBD2,TGTGCCAGCAGCCAAGTCCCCCTCGCGGCGGGAGACACCGGGGAGCTGTTTTTT,CASSQVPLAAGDTGELFF
TRBV10-3,-,TRBJ2-5,-,TGTGCCATCAGTGACGGGTACCAAGAGACCCAGTACTTC,CAISDGYQETQYF
TRBV7-9,-,TRBJ2-2,TRBD1,TGTGCCAGCAGGAGGACAGGGGGGAACACCGGGGAGCTGTTTTTT,CASRRTGGNTGELFF
TRBV21-1,-,TRBJ1-3,-,TGTGCCAGCAGCAAAGTATCAGGAGCTGGAAACACCATATATTTT,CASSKVSGAGNTIYF
TRBV5-4,-,TRBJ1-6,-,TGTGCCAGCAGCTCCGACAGTTTTAATTCACCCCTCCACTTT,CASSSDSFNSPLHF
TRBV19,-,TRBJ1-5,-,TGTGCCAGTAGTGGCACATATCAGCCCCAGCATTTT,CASSGTYQPQHF
TRBV28,-,TRBJ2-7,-,TGTGCCAGCAGTACGGCCTCGGGGGCCCCTGCCTACGAGCAGTACTTC,CASSTASGAPAYEQYF
TRBV9,-,TRBJ2-2,-,TGTGCCAGCACCGCGGGGACAGAGACGTCCCGGGAGCTGTTTTTT,CASTAGTETSRELFF
TRBV24-1,-,TRBJ1-3,TRBD1,TGTGCCACCAGTGATTTTACACAGGGGGTATCTGGCGGAAACACCATATATTTT,CATSDFTQGVSGGNTIYF
TRBV7-9,once,TRBJ1-2,-,TGTGCCAGCAGCCTAGGGGGTGCAGGGCGAGGCTATGGCTACACCTTC,CASSLGGAGRGYGYTF
TRBV5-1,-,TRBJ2-1,TRBD2,TGCGCCAGCAGCTTGAGTAGCGGGGGGGGTTGGAATGAGCAGTTCTTC,CASSLSSGGGWNEQFF
TRBV5-8,-,TRBJ2-6,-,TGTGCCAGCAGCTCCGGGACTTCCTTCTCATCTGGGGCCAACGTCCTGACTTTC,CASSSGTSFSSGANVLTF